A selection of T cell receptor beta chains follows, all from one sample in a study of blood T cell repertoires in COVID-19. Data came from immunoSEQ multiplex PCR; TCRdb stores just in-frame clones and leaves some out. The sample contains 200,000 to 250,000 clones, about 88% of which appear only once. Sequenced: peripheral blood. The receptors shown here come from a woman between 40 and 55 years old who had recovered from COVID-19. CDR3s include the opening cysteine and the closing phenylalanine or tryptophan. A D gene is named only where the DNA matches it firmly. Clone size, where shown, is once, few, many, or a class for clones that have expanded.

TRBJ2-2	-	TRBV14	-	CASSPTRGLGELFF	TGTGCCAGCAGCCCTACGAGGGGACTCGGGGAGCTGTTTTTT
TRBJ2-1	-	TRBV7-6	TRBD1	CASSPRGQGNNEQFF	TGTGCCAGCAGCCCGCGGGGACAGGGTAACAATGAGCAGTTCTTC
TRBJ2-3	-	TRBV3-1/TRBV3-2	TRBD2	CASSQGLAGFTDTQYF	TGTGCCAGCAGCCAGGGACTAGCGGGATTCACAGATACGCAGTATTTT
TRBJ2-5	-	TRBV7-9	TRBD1	CASSLRDRGWGTQYF	TGTGCCAGCAGCTTAAGGGACAGGGGGTGGGGGACCCAGTACTTC
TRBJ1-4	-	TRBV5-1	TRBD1	CASSVGQGREKLFF	TGCGCCAGCAGCGTGGGACAGGGTAGGGAAAAACTGTTTTTT
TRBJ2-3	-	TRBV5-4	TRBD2	CASSPSGRAGSTDTQYF	TGTGCCAGCAGCCCCTCTGGGAGGGCCGGTTCGACAGATACGCAGTATTTT
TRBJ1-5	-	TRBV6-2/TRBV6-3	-	CASSYSIPNSLSNQPQHF	TGTGCCAGCAGTTACTCTATCCCCAACAGCCTTAGCAATCAGCCCCAGCATTTT
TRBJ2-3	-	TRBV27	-	CASSLSRQISDTQYF	TGTGCCAGCAGTTTATCGAGGCAGATATCAGATACGCAGTATTTT
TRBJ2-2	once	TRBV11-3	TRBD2	CASSEAGERAGELFF	TGTGCCAGCAGCGAAGCGGGAGAACGAGCCGGGGAGCTGTTTTTT
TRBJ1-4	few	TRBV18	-	CASSLGRGEKLFF	TGTGCCAGCTCTCTGGGGAGGGGAGAAAAACTGTTTTTT
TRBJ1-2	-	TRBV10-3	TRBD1	CAIGGQVTNGYTF	TGTGCCATCGGAGGACAGGTCACCAATGGCTACACCTTC
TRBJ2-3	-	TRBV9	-	CASSVVASAVRDTQYF	TGTGCCAGCAGCGTAGTAGCTTCCGCTGTTCGGGATACGCAGTATTTT
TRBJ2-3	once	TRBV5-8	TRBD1	CASSLEGTVADTQYF	TGTGCCAGCAGCTTGGAAGGGACAGTCGCAGATACGCAGTATTTT
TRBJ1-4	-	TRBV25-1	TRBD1	CASSELTGVPNEKLFF	TGTGCCAGCAGTGAATTGACAGGGGTACCTAATGAAAAACTGTTTTTT
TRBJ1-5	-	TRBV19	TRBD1	CASSTGTGAQPQHF	TGTGCCAGTAGTACCGGGACAGGGGCTCAGCCCCAGCATTTT
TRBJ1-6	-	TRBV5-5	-	CASSFSDRTNSPLHF	TGTGCCAGCAGCTTTTCGGACAGAACTAATTCACCCCTCCACTTT
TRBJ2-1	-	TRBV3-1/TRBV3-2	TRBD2	CASSPRSGRIKNEQFF	TGTGCCAGCAGCCCCCGTAGCGGGAGGATTAAGAATGAGCAGTTCTTC
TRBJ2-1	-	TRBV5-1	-	CASTNMGGAAYNEQFF	TGCGCCAGCACCAATATGGGCGGGGCAGCCTACAATGAGCAGTTCTTC
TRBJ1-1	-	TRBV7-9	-	CASSLEGQNTEAFF	TGTGCCAGCAGCTTAGAGGGGCAGAACACTGAAGCTTTCTTT
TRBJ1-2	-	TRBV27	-	CASSPPGGNYGYTF	TGTGCCAGCAGTCCGCCCGGGGGGAACTATGGCTACACCTTC
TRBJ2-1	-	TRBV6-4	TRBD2	CASSDEGLAGNEQFF	TGTGCCAGCAGTGACGAGGGGCTAGCGGGAAATGAGCAGTTCTTC
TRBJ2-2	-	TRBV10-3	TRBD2	CAISAGLAGENTGELFF	TGTGCCATCAGTGCCGGACTAGCGGGGGAAAACACCGGGGAGCTGTTTTTT
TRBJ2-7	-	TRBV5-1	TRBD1	CASRPRTGNPYEQYF	TGCGCCAGCCGCCCCCGGACAGGGAACCCCTACGAGCAGTACTTC
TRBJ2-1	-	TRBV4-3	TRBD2	CASSQDRTSGSSYNEQFF	TGCGCCAGCAGCCAAGATAGGACTAGCGGGAGCTCCTACAATGAGCAGTTCTTC
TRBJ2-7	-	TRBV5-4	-	CASSVDTDGNYPYEQYF	TGTGCCAGCAGCGTGGATACCGACGGAAACTACCCCTACGAGCAGTACTTC
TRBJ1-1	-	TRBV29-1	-	CSGVTGSTEAFF	TGCAGCGGCGTAACAGGGAGCACTGAAGCTTTCTTT
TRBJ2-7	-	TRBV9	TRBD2	CASSVGGTNEQYF	TGTGCCAGCAGCGTGGGGGGGACCAACGAGCAGTACTTC